The 8 T cell receptor beta chains reported below all come from one sample, sequenced in a study of cytomegalovirus exposure and HLA in healthy donors. The study ran its PCR with 60 Vbeta and 13 Jbeta primers. Profiling relied on immunoSEQ multiplex PCR, and the TCRdb table lists in-frame clones only, not all of them. Here the sample spans 80,000 to 100,000 clones, roughly 80% being singletons. Sequencing input: PBMCs. The origin of the receptors is a man aged 50 to 59 in good health and CMV-seropositive.

The chain is built from TRBV4-2 and TRBJ2-7, with 7 nucleotides matching TRBD2. This CDR3 has 14 amino acids. The germline gives CDR1 LGHNA, CDR2 YNFKEQ. V was pared by 3 bases and J by 2 bases, with 4 bases of the junction left unmatched. For the CDR3, the DNA is TGTGCCAGCAGCCAGGGGGGGGGAGCCTACGAGCAGTACTTC. Protein product: CASSQGGGAYEQYF.

This clone occurred once. The rearrangement links TRBV7-3 to TRBJ1-6; D gene unclear. With 0 bases removed from V and 0 bases from J, the gap between germline ends came to 9 bases. Germline V gives CDR1 SGHTA, CDR2 FQGTGA. The CDR3 loop spans 17 amino acids. CDR3 bases: TGTGCCAGCAGCTTAACAGGTCGGGGCTCCTATAATTCACCCCTCCACTTT. Amino acid sequence: CASSLTGRGSYNSPLHF.

V is TRBV4-3 and J is TRBJ2-1, with 7 bases lining up with TRBD2. V lost 0 bases to trimming and J lost 3 bases; unmatched junction nucleotides: 8. The CDR3 length is 17 residues. Germline CDR1 reads LGHNA; CDR2 reads YSLEER. The CDR3: CASSQDTFASGYNEQFF. The CDR3, as DNA: TGCGCCAGCAGCCAAGATACGTTCGCTAGCGGCTACAATGAGCAGTTCTTC.

The V and J genes are TRBV27 and TRBJ1-6; tentatively, D is TRBD1 (5 bases). V gave up 3 bases and J gave up 4 bases, with 13 bases separating them. CDR1 is MNHEY, CDR2 SMNVEV, per germline (reference sequence). The CDR3 runs 16 residues. CDR3 sequence (DNA): TGTGCCAGCAGTTTGTATCCGCAGGGTTATAATTCACCCCTCCACTTT. Encoded protein: CASSLYPQGYNSPLHF.

The CDR3, as DNA: TGTGCCAGCAGCGTGGGCCTATCAGATACGCAGTATTTT. This codes for CASSVGLSDTQYF. The J gene is TRBJ2-3, the V gene TRBV13; D not resolved. Trimming took off 5 bases at V and 4 bases at J, with 10 bases between the two ends. CDR1 and CDR2 from the germline V gene are PRHDT and FYEKMQ (reference sequence). The CDR3 consists of 13 residues. The whole variable domain, remainder taken from reference TRBV13 and TRBJ2-3, is AAGVIQSPRHLIKEKRETATLKCYPIPRHDTVYWYQQGPGQDPQFLISFYEKMQSDKGSIPDRFSAQQFSDYHSELNMSSLELGDSALYFCASSVGLSDTQYFGPGTRLTVL.

A word on this clone: A junction end diverges from the germline sequence, so it may reflect a read error. The chain combines TRBV6-5 with TRBJ1-5; 9 bases agree with TRBD1. The germline gives CDR1 MNHEY, CDR2 SVGAGI. This CDR3 contains 15 residues. CDR3 amino acids: CASSSDRGSNQPQNF. The DNA for the CDR3 is TGTGCCAGCAGTTCGGACAGGGGTAGCAATCAGCCCCAGAATTTT.

The rearrangement joins TRBV6-5 to TRBJ2-3; maybe TRBD1 (5 bases). The germline V gene has CDR1 MNHEY and CDR2 SVGAGI. CDR3 length: 15 residues. Trimming took off 0 bases at V and 3 bases at J, with 10 bases between the two ends. The CDR3 DNA reads as TGTGCCAGCAGTTACTCCGACAGCAGTACAGATACGCAGTATTTT. The encoded protein is CASSYSDSSTDTQYF.

The gene calls are TRBV25-1 and TRBJ1-1, with a weak D call TRBD1 (5 bases). The germline gives CDR1 MGHDK, CDR2 SYGVNS. This CDR3 region has 13 residues. Trimming left V 6 bases short and J 1 base short, with 9 bases between. In DNA form, the CDR3 reads TGTGCCAGCAGCTGGGGGGGGAACACTGAAGCTTTCTTT. Protein: CASSWGGNTEAFF. The variable domain in full, with the rest retrieved from reference TRBV25-1 and TRBJ1-1, is EADIYQTPRYLVIGTGKKITLECSQTMGHDKMYWYQQDPGMELHLIHYSYGVNSTEKGDLSSESTVSRIRTEHFPLTLESARPSHTSQYLCASSWGGNTEAFFGQGTRLTVV.